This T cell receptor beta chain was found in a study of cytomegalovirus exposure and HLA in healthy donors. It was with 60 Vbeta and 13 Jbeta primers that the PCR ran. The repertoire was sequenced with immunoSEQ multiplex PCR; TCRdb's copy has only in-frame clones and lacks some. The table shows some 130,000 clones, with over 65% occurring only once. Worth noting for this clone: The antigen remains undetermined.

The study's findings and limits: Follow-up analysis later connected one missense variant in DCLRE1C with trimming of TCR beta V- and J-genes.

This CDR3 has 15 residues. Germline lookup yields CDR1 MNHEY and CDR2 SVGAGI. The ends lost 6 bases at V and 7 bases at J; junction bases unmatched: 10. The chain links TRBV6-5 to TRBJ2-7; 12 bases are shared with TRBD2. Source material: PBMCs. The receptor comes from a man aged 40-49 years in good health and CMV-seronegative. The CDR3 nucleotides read TGTGCCAGCAGCCTAGCGGGAGGGCCCTACGGGGAGCAGTACTTC. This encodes CASSLAGGPYGEQYF.